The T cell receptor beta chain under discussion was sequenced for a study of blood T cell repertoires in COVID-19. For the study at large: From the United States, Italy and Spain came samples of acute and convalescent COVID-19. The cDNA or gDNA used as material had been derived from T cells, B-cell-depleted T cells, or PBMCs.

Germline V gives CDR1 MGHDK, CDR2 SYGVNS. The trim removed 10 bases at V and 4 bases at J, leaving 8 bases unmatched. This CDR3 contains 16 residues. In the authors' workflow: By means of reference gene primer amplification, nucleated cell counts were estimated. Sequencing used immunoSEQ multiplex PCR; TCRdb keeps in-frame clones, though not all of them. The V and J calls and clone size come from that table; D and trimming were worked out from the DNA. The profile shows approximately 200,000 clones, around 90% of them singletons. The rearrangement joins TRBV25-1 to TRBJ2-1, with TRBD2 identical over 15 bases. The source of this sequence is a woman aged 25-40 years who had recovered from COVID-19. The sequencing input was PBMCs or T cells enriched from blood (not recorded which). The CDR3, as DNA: TGTGCCACCAGAGGGGGACTAGCGGGAGGTTACAATGAGCAGTTCTTC. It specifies CATRGGLAGGYNEQFF.